These 25 T cell receptor beta chains originate from one sample sequenced in a study of T-cell memory formation after mild COVID-19. TCRdb used MiXCR to reprocess the 5' RACE reads, holding one entry per CDR3 protein. The sample includes over 400,000 distinct CDR3 sequences, 20% to 30% of them seen just once. Sequenced input: PBMCs or a T cell subset sorted from them (not recorded which). These receptors all stem from an adult woman who had mild COVID-19 (a few samples of this study predate the infection). Cell type and time point are not known.

The chain links TRBV3-1 to TRBJ2-1; D unclear. V gave up 3 bases and J gave up 6 bases, with 15 bases separating them. CDR3 length: 15 amino acids. Germline V lookup: CDR1 LGHDT, CDR2 YNNKEL (reference sequence). CDR3 DNA: TGTGCCAGCAGCCACCCCACGCGAGCGCCCAATGAGCAGTTCTTC. Its translation: CASSHPTRAPNEQFF.

This sequence joins TRBV9 and TRBJ1-6; 8 nucleotides align to TRBD1. Losses at the gene ends were 4 bases for V and 11 bases for J; bases not matched to a gene: 5. The germline V gene has CDR1 SGDLS and CDR2 YYNGEE. The CDR3 sequence is 13 residues long. For the CDR3, the DNA is TGTGCCAGCAGCCCAGGGGGCGCACCACCCCTCCACTTT. This gives the protein CASSPGGAPPLHF.

CDR3 sequence (DNA): TGTGCCAGCAGCTTAGTTCTAGGGGAGGCCACTGAAGCTTTCTTT. Residues: CASSLVLGEATEAFF. This rearrangement joins TRBV7-8 to TRBJ1-1; D is perhaps TRBD1 (5 bases). The length of the CDR3 is 15 residues. Trimming pared 1 base from V and 4 bases from J, leaving 13 bases between. Germline lookup yields CDR1 SGHVS and CDR2 FQNEAQ.

The chain uses TRBV19 and TRBJ2-5, with 9 bases that match TRBD1. The CDR3 has 16 residues. Germline V gives CDR1 LNHDA, CDR2 SQIVND (reference sequence). Trimming took 5 bases from V and 4 from J; bases not matched to a gene: 11. The CDR3 protein is CASSVGQGNDGETQYF. DNA of the CDR3: TGTGCCAGTAGTGTGGGACAGGGTAACGACGGAGAGACCCAGTACTTC.

Worth noting for this clonotype: The conserved phenylalanine or tryptophan is not found at the CDR3 terminus, so this likely reflects a read error. V is TRBV6-5 and J is TRBJ2-3, with 8 bases aligning to TRBD2. The CDR3 consists of 13 residues. Germline V gene sequence: CDR1 MNHEY, CDR2 SVGAGI. The CDR3 here is CVSSGGMADTQYI. Written as DNA, the CDR3 is TGTGTCTCCAGCGGGGGTATGGCAGATACGCAGTATATT.

The gene calls are TRBV7-6 and TRBJ2-2; 8 bases are shared with TRBD1. CDR1 SGHVS and CDR2 FNYEAQ come from the germline V gene. The CDR3 totals 16 residues. After removal of 2 bases from V and 2 bases from J, the junction contained 4 bases not matched to a gene. The CDR3 bases are TGTGCCAGCAGCTTACCCCAGGGGGCTAACACCGGGGAGCTGTTTTTT. Its protein is CASSLPQGANTGELFF.

This clonotype is a singleton in its sample. This chain links TRBV5-1 with TRBJ2-1; possible D gene TRBD2, 6 bases. This CDR3 has 13 residues. Deletions cut 0 bases from V and 15 bases from J, with 16 bases between. Germline lookup yields CDR1 SGHRS and CDR2 YFSETQ. CDR3 DNA: TGCGCCAGCAGCTTGGTCGCGGGAAAAGGCCGGTTCTTC. It specifies CASSLVAGKGRFF. The complete variable domain, with remaining parts taken from reference TRBV5-1 and TRBJ2-1, reads KAGVTQTPRYLIKTRGQQVTLSCSPISGHRSVSWYQQTPGQGLQFLFEYFSETQRNKGNFPGRFSGRQFSNSRSEMNVSTLELGDSALYLCASSLVAGKGRFFGPGTRLTVL.

This rearrangement joins TRBV5-1 to TRBJ2-3, with 8 bases lining up with TRBD2. The CDR3 spans 15 residues. Germline CDR1 is SGHRS and CDR2 is YFSETQ. Unmatched junction bases numbered 2, after V lost 1 base and J lost 1 base. CDR3 residues: CASSLTRGGTDTQYF. DNA of the CDR3: TGCGCCAGCAGCTTGACGCGGGGGGGCACAGATACGCAGTATTTT. Looking up the rest from reference TRBV5-1 and TRBJ2-3 gives the full variable domain: KAGVTQTPRYLIKTRGQQVTLSCSPISGHRSVSWYQQTPGQGLQFLFEYFSETQRNKGNFPGRFSGRQFSNSRSEMNVSTLELGDSALYLCASSLTRGGTDTQYFGPGTRLTVL.

V is TRBV5-5 and J is TRBJ2-5, with 7 bases that match TRBD1. This CDR3 is 15 amino acids long. Trimming cost V 2 bases and J 3 bases; bases outside gene matches: 7. Germline CDR1 is SGHKS and CDR2 is YYEKEE (reference sequence). The CDR3 is CASSLEGAREETQYF. The DNA of the CDR3 is TGTGCCAGCAGCTTAGAGGGGGCGAGGGAAGAGACCCAGTACTTC. Looking up the rest from reference TRBV5-5 and TRBJ2-5 gives the full variable domain: DAGVTQSPTHLIKTRGQQVTLRCSPISGHKSVSWYQQVLGQGPQFIFQYYEKEERGRGNFPDRFSARQFPNYSSELNVNALLLGDSALYLCASSLEGAREETQYFGPGTRLLVL.

This chain connects TRBV5-6 to TRBJ2-1; 10 nucleotides align to TRBD2. This CDR3 contains 16 residues. Trimming cost V 0 bases and J 3 bases; bases outside gene matches: 3. Germline V gene sequence: CDR1 SGHDT, CDR2 YYEEEE. The CDR3 sequence is CASSLASGRVYNEQFF. DNA for the CDR3: TGTGCCAGCAGCTTGGCAAGCGGGAGGGTCTACAATGAGCAGTTCTTC.

The gene calls are TRBV6-2 or TRBV6-3 and TRBJ2-7; tentative D call: TRBD1 (5 bases). Germline assignment: CDR1 MNHEY and CDR2 SVGEGT. The V and J ends lost 0 bases and 4 bases respectively, with 7 bases between them. The CDR3 extends over 13 amino acids. CDR3 bases: TGTGCCAGCAGTTACTCGGGGCGGTACGAGCAGTACTTC. It specifies CASSYSGRYEQYF.

The J gene is TRBJ2-7, the V gene TRBV11-3; D possibly matches TRBD1 or TRBD2 (6 bases each). The germline V gene has CDR1 SGHNT and CDR2 YENEEA. V was clipped by 7 bases and J by 2 bases, with 15 bases between them. CDR3 length: 14 amino acids. CDR3 protein: CASTQGTDAYEQYF. The CDR3 region has the DNA TGTGCCAGCACCCAGGGGACTGACGCCTACGAGCAGTACTTC. Filled out from reference TRBV11-3 and TRBJ2-7, the complete variable domain reads EAGVVQSPRYKIIEKKQPVAFWCNPISGHNTLYWYLQNLGQGPELLIRYENEEAVDDSQLPKDRFSAERLKGVDSTLKIQPAELGDSAVYLCASTQGTDAYEQYFGPGTRLTVT.

This chain joins TRBV6-6 and TRBJ2-7, with D maybe TRBD1 (6 bases). CDR1 and CDR2 (germline): MNHNY, SVGAGI (reference sequence). Deletions cut 5 bases from V and 0 bases from J, with 17 bases between. The CDR3 is 16 residues long. The CDR3 DNA reads TGTGCCAGCAGTCGCCCTCGACAGGCTTTCTCCTACGAGCAGTACTTC. Translated: CASSRPRQAFSYEQYF.

This clonotype was seen more than once but under ten times. This rearrangement joins TRBV7-9 to TRBJ1-2; 8 nucleotides line up with TRBD1. In germline, CDR1 is SEHNR, CDR2 FQNEAQ (reference sequence). The CDR3 is 14 residues long. Germline trimming cut 4 bases from V and 4 bases from J; bases unmatched to any gene: 5. The CDR3 region has the DNA TGTGCCAGCAGCTCAGGGACAGGAATCTATGGCTACACCTTC. Protein: CASSSGTGIYGYTF.

This clonotype was found a few times. The chain links TRBV6-2 or TRBV6-3 to TRBJ2-1; TRBD2 matches 13 bases. This CDR3 has 20 amino acids. The trim removed 0 bases at V and 7 bases at J, leaving 15 bases unmatched. CDR1 MNHEY and CDR2 SVGEGT come from the germline V gene. CDR3 sequence (DNA): TGTGCCAGCAGTTACTCGGGCAGAAAAAAACTAGCGGGAGGGCGGAATGAGCAGTTCTTC. It encodes CASSYSGRKKLAGGRNEQFF.

The chain couples TRBV4-2 to TRBJ2-1, with TRBD2 matching 10 bases. V lost 0 bases, J lost 8 bases, and 7 bases stayed unmatched. CDR1 and CDR2 from the germline V gene are LGHNA and YNFKEQ. The CDR3 is made up of 16 amino acids. The DNA of the CDR3 is TGTGCCAGCAGCCAAGATGGAGCGGGGGGGTCCTATGAGCAGTTCTTC. It yields the protein CASSQDGAGGSYEQFF.

The chain recombines TRBV6-6 with TRBJ2-1; D might be TRBD1 or TRBD2, each matching 5 bases. CDR1 and CDR2 from the germline V gene are MNHNY and SVGAGI (reference sequence). The CDR3 totals 14 residues. Trimming removed 2 bases at V and 6 bases at J, with 11 bases between. The CDR3 sequence: CASSYPGPTNEQFF. The CDR3 region has the DNA TGTGCCAGCAGTTACCCGGGGCCGACCAATGAGCAGTTCTTC.

In this sample, this clonotype turned up a few times. This chain's CDR3 is CASSQENLDGYTF. DNA of the CDR3: TGTGCCAGCAGCCAAGAGAACCTCGATGGCTACACCTTC. The chain joins TRBV4-2 to TRBJ1-2; no clear D. This CDR3 has 13 residues. CDR1 and CDR2 from the germline V gene are LGHNA and YNFKEQ. Trimming removed 0 bases at V and 6 bases at J, with 8 bases between.

This clonotype was recorded at least ten times. This chain joins TRBV7-9 and TRBJ1-1, with D unresolved. CDR1 and CDR2 (germline): SEHNR, FQNEAQ (reference sequence). CDR3 length equals 12 residues. V dropped 1 base and J dropped 4 bases, with 4 bases sitting between them. This chain's CDR3 is CASSLEVTEAFF. The CDR3 nucleotides read TGTGCCAGCAGCTTAGAGGTCACTGAAGCTTTCTTT.

V usage is TRBV7-6 and J usage is TRBJ2-7; D perhaps matches TRBD2 (5 bases). Per the germline V gene, CDR1 is SGHVS and CDR2 is FNYEAQ. The CDR3 contains 15 residues. Trimming took 2 bases from V and 3 from J, leaving 14 bases between them. CDR3 sequence (DNA): TGTGCCAGCAGCTTACGGGGTGGGTACTACTACGAGCAGTACTTC. Translating it yields CASSLRGGYYYEQYF.

This clonotype was seen a few times. The genes are TRBV7-2 and TRBJ2-3; D is possibly TRBD2 (5 bases). V dropped 6 bases and J dropped 2 bases, with 9 bases sitting between them. The CDR3 runs 13 residues. Germline CDR1 reads SGHTA; CDR2 reads FQGNSA. CDR3 nucleotides: TGTGCCAGCAGTCGGGGTTACACAGATACGCAGTATTTT. Translation gives CASSRGYTDTQYF.

The V call is TRBV7-2, the J call TRBJ2-1; no reliable D call. Germline loops: CDR1 SGHTA, CDR2 FQGNSA. The CDR3 runs 13 residues. The ends were cut back, 1 base at V and 6 bases at J, with 7 bases in the middle. Here the CDR3 reads CASSLEAPNEQFF. DNA for the CDR3: TGTGCCAGCAGCTTAGAAGCGCCCAATGAGCAGTTCTTC.

This sequence joins TRBV21-1 and TRBJ1-5; the table calls TRBD1, which could not be checked here. TRBV21-1 is a pseudogene. The CDR3 has 17 amino acids. The CDR3 sequence: CASSLRQGRFSNQPQHF. The CDR3 DNA is TGTGCCAGCAGCCTCCGACAGGGAAGGTTTAGCAATCAGCCCCAGCATTTT.

CDR3 in amino acids: CASSLGRTVGEQFF. The CDR3 DNA reads TGTGCCAGCAGCCTGGGCCGGACTGTAGGTGAGCAGTTCTTC. This sequence joins TRBV6-5 and TRBJ2-1; TRBD2 might be the D (5 bases). Germline V gene lookup returns CDR1 MNHEY and CDR2 SVGAGI. The V end was cut by 6 bases, the J end by 9 bases, with 18 bases between. The CDR3 runs 14 residues.

This clonotype was seen more than once but under ten times. V and J are TRBV11-2 and TRBJ1-1, with 9 bases fitting TRBD1. CDR3 length: 14 amino acids. Germline V gene lookup returns CDR1 SGHAT and CDR2 FQNNGV. The ends lost 6 bases at V and 5 bases at J; junction bases unmatched: 7. The CDR3 nucleotides are TGTGCCAGCAGACTGACAGGGGGGTCGACTGAAGCTTTCTTT. It translates to CASRLTGGSTEAFF.